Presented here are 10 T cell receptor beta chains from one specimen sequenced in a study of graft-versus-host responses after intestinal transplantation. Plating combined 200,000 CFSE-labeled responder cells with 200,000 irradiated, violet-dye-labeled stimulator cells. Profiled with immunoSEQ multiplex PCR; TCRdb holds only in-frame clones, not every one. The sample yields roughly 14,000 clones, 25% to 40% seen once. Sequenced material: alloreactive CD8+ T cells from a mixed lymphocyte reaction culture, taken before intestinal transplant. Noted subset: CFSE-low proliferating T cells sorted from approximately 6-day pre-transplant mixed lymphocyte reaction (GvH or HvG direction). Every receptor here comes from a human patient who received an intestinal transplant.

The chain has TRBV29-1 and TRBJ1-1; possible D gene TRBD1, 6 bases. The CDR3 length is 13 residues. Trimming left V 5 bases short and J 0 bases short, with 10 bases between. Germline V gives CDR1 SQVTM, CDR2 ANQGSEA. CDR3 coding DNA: TGCAGCGTTAAACAGGGCATGAACACTGAAGCTTTCTTT. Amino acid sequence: CSVKQGMNTEAFF.

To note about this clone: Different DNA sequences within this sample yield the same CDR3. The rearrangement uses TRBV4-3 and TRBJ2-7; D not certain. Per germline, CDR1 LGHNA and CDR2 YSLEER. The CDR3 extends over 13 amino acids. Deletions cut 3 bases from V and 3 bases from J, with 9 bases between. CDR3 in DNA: TGCGCCAGCAGCCAGGGCTTGAACTACGAGCAGTACTTC. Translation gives CASSQGLNYEQYF.

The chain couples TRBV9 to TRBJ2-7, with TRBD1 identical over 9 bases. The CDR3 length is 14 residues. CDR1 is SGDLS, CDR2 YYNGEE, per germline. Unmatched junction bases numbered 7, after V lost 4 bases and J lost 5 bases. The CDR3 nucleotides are TGTGCCAGCAGCCCTACAGGGGGCAGGGACGAGCAGTACTTC. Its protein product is CASSPTGGRDEQYF.

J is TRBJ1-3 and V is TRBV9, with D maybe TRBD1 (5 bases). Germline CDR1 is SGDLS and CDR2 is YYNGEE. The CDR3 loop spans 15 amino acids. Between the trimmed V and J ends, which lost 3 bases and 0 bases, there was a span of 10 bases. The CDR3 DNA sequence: TGTGCCAGCAGCGCCGACAGCTACTCTGGAAACACCATATATTTT. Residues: CASSADSYSGNTIYF.

Here the CDR3 reads CASSTREDRPSSYEQYF. The DNA for the CDR3 is TGTGCCAGCAGCACAAGAGAGGACAGGCCCAGCTCCTACGAGCAGTACTTC. The J gene is TRBJ2-7, the V gene TRBV7-8, with TRBD1 matching 7 bases. The V and J ends lost 5 bases and 0 bases, in that order; junction bases with no gene match: 13. Germline CDR1 and CDR2: SGHVS and FQNEAQ. The CDR3 consists of 17 residues.

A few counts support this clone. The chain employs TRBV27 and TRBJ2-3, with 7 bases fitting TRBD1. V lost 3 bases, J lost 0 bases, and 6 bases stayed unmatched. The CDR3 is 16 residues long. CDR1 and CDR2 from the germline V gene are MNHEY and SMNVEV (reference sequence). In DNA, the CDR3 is TGTGCCAGCAGTTTTAGGGGGCCGGCTAGCACAGATACGCAGTATTTT. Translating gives CASSFRGPASTDTQYF.

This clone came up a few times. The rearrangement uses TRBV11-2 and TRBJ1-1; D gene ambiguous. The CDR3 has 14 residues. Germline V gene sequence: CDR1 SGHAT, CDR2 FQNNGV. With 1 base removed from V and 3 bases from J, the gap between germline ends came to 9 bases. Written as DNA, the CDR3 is TGTGCCAGCAGCTTAGCGGGTATTTACACTGAAGCTTTCTTT. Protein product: CASSLAGIYTEAFF.

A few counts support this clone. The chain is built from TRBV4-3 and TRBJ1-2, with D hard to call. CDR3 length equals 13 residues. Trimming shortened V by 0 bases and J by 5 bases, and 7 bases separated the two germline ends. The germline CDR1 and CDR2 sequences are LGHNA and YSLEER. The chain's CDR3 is CASSQDRLYGYTF. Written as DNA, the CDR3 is TGCGCCAGCAGCCAAGACAGGCTATATGGCTACACCTTC.

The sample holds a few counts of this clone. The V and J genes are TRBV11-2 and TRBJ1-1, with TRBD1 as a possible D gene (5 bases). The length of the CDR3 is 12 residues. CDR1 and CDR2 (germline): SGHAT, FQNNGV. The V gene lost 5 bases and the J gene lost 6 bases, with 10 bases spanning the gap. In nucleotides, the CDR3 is TGTGCCAGCAGCGGGGCGATGGCTGAAGCTTTCTTT. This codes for CASSGAMAEAFF.

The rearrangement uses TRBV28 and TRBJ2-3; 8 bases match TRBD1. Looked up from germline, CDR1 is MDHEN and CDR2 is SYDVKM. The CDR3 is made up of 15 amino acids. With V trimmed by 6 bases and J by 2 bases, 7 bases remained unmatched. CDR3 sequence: CASSPGQGVTDTQYF. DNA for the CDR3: TGTGCCAGCAGCCCCGGACAGGGTGTCACAGATACGCAGTATTTT.